A single sample is the source of the 14 T cell receptor beta chains below, sequenced in a study of T cell responses to AZD1222 COVID-19 vaccine listed by TCRdb under 2021. The library was obtained by the immunoSEQ multiplex PCR assay. The source is immuneACCESS, and TCRdb retained only in-frame sequences with V and J called. Part of the clones is not carried over; for the studies checked, unresolved V genes explain less than half of this, and the remainder is unexplained. The sample table records some 90,000 clones; about nine tenths of these occur just once. The ten largest clones represent less than 2.5% of the sample. According to the study, the label for this sample's time point signals: baseline before first vaccination. This specimen was peripheral blood, taken on day 0 of AZD1222 vaccination. Source of these receptors: an adult in good health.

This chain connects TRBV6-5 to TRBJ1-6, with a possible D match to TRBD1 (5 bases). CDR1 MNHEY and CDR2 SVGAGI come from the germline V gene. V gave up 0 bases and J gave up 5 bases, with 11 bases separating them. This CDR3 region has 16 residues. This CDR3 is CASSYSAGHHNSPLHF. CDR3 nucleotides: TGTGCCAGCAGTTACTCTGCCGGACACCATAATTCACCCCTCCACTTT.

In nucleotides, the CDR3 is TGTGCCAGCAGCTTAGGTTTCACAGGGGCAAATTCACCCCTCCACTTT. Translation: CASSLGFTGANSPLHF. This sequence joins TRBV7-9 and TRBJ1-6; 7 nucleotides agree with TRBD1. Germline V gene data show CDR1 as SEHNR and CDR2 as FQNEAQ (reference sequence). This CDR3 contains 16 residues. V trimming: 1 base; J trimming: 7 bases; junction bases outside the gene matches: 7.

The chain employs TRBV27 and TRBJ2-2; possibly TRBD1 for D (5 bases). V lost 2 bases and J 0 bases, leaving 7 bases between the germline ends. The CDR3 is 15 amino acids. In germline, CDR1 is MNHEY, CDR2 SMNVEV (reference sequence). Here the CDR3 reads CASSLQGPNTGELFF. The CDR3 nucleotides read TGTGCCAGCAGTTTACAGGGTCCGAACACCGGGGAGCTGTTTTTT.

As DNA, the CDR3 is TGCGCCAGCAGCACTACTAACGACAGGGCGGTAGGTCAGCCCCAGCATTTT. Its protein is CASSTTNDRAVGQPQHF. This rearrangement joins TRBV5-1 to TRBJ1-5; 7 positions agree with TRBD1. Germline CDR1 and CDR2: SGHRS and YFSETQ. The V and J ends lost 4 bases and 6 bases, in that order; junction bases with no gene match: 16. The length of the CDR3 is 17 residues.

The rearrangement uses TRBV5-5 and TRBJ1-4; D call uncertain. Trimming left V 4 bases short and J 8 bases short, with 6 bases between. The CDR3 extends over 11 amino acids. Germline CDR1 and CDR2: SGHKS and YYEKEE (reference sequence). This CDR3 is CASSLEEKLFF. DNA for the CDR3: TGTGCCAGCAGCCTTGAAGAAAAACTGTTTTTT.

This CDR3 reads CASSSDLRELRGNTEAFF. The CDR3 DNA follows: TGTGCCAGCAGCTCCGACCTCAGGGAATTGAGGGGGAACACTGAAGCTTTCTTT. The chain uses TRBV7-6 and TRBJ1-1, with D possibly TRBD1 on 5 matching bases. Germline lookup yields CDR1 SGHVS and CDR2 FNYEAQ. The germline V and J ends were trimmed by 4 bases and 1 base, with 22 bases remaining between them. The CDR3 spans 18 residues.

The chain uses TRBV9 and TRBJ1-2, with 8 bases that match TRBD1. With V trimmed by 4 bases and J by 2 bases, 7 bases remained unmatched. This CDR3 has 15 residues. The V gene's germline CDR1 is SGDLS and CDR2 YYNGEE. The CDR3 here is CASSQASGGNYGYTF. The CDR3 bases are TGTGCCAGCAGCCAGGCCTCAGGGGGCAACTATGGCTACACCTTC.

The rearrangement links TRBV4-2 to TRBJ2-3, with a possible D match to TRBD1 (7 bases). The germline V gene encodes CDR1 LGHNA and CDR2 YNFKEQ. The CDR3 covers 17 residues. V was pared by 0 bases and J by 4 bases, with 17 bases between. The DNA for the CDR3 is TGTGCCAGCAGCCAAGATCTACGGCAGGGGGGCTCAGATACGCAGTATTTT. It encodes CASSQDLRQGGSDTQYF.

This chain uses TRBV27 with TRBJ1-1, with D unresolved. Germline V lookup: CDR1 MNHEY, CDR2 SMNVEV (reference sequence). The CDR3 has 13 amino acids. V was shortened by 2 bases and J by 1 base, with 5 bases between the two germline ends. The CDR3 DNA reads TGTGCCAGCAGTTTAGCCACGAACACTGAAGCTTTCTTT. It specifies CASSLATNTEAFF.

The rearrangement uses TRBV6-2 or TRBV6-3 and TRBJ2-5; D is undetermined. V lost 2 bases and J 1 base, leaving 5 bases between the germline ends. The CDR3 spans 13 residues. Per the germline V gene, CDR1 is MNHEY and CDR2 is SVGEGT. The CDR3 DNA is TGTGCCAGCAGTTACGAGGCCCAAGAGACCCAGTACTTC. This translates into CASSYEAQETQYF.

V usage is TRBV7-2 and J usage is TRBJ2-7; possibly TRBD2 for D (6 bases). Trimming took off 3 bases at V and 0 bases at J, with 24 bases between the two ends. The length of the CDR3 is 19 residues. Germline lookup yields CDR1 SGHTA and CDR2 FQGNSA. CDR3 residues: CASSLLAVTIRSISYEQYF. DNA for the CDR3: TGTGCCAGCAGCTTGTTAGCGGTGACAATCCGTTCTATCTCCTACGAGCAGTACTTC.

This clone appeared a single time. The chain combines TRBV2 with TRBJ2-2; unclear D gene. Trimming cost V 5 bases and J 5 bases, with 9 bases left between them. The CDR3 is 13 residues long. CDR1 and CDR2 (germline): SNHLY, FYNNEI. CDR3 nucleotides: TGTGCCAGCAGTTCGGCAACTACCGGGGAGCTGTTTTTT. Translated, it gives CASSSATTGELFF.

Only a few counts were recorded for this clone. The chain couples TRBV11-2 to TRBJ1-2, with 7 positions matching TRBD1. With V trimmed by 1 base and J by 7 bases, 3 bases remained unmatched. This CDR3 region has 13 residues. Per the germline V gene, CDR1 is SGHAT and CDR2 is FQNNGV. This CDR3 is CASSLGTGSGYTF. The CDR3 nucleotides read TGTGCCAGCAGCTTAGGGACAGGCTCTGGCTACACCTTC.

V usage is TRBV18 and J usage is TRBJ2-7; 7 nucleotides line up with TRBD1. With V trimmed by 0 bases and J by 3 bases, 5 bases remained unmatched. The CDR3 covers 15 residues. Germline V gene data show CDR1 as KGHSH and CDR2 as LQKENI. CDR3 protein: CASSPPGQANYEQYF. DNA of the CDR3: TGTGCCAGCTCACCACCCGGACAGGCCAACTACGAGCAGTACTTC. Full variable domain (missing parts from reference TRBV18 and TRBJ2-7): NAGVMQNPRHLVRRRGQEARLRCSPMKGHSHVYWYRQLPEEGLKFMVYLQKENIIDESGMPKERFSAEFPKEGPSILRIQQVVRGDSAAYFCASSPPGQANYEQYFGPGTRLTVT.